This T cell receptor beta chain comes out of a study of CD8+ T cells in alopecia areata. This CDR3 region has 13 residues. V was trimmed by 3 bases and J by 10 bases, leaving 13 bases between them. The germline V gene encodes CDR1 GTSNPN and CDR2 SVGIG (reference sequence). RNA extraction and reverse transcription yielded cDNA as sequencing template. The protocol was immunoSEQ multiplex PCR, while the TCRdb copy is restricted to in-frame clones and leaves out a portion. The table shows 200,000 to 250,000 clones, with more than 45% occurring only once. Sample treatment: oral pan-JAK inhibitor, 5-10 mg twice daily.

This rearrangement joins TRBV30 to TRBJ1-6; D is ambiguous. The sequences come from CD4+ T cells sorted from blood, collected at week 4, from a patient treated with tofacitinib. The TCR sequence derives from a human donor with alopecia areata. In nucleotides, the CDR3 is TGTGCCTGGAGCGAAGAAAGCGGCTCACCCCTCCACTTT. This gives the protein CAWSEESGSPLHF.